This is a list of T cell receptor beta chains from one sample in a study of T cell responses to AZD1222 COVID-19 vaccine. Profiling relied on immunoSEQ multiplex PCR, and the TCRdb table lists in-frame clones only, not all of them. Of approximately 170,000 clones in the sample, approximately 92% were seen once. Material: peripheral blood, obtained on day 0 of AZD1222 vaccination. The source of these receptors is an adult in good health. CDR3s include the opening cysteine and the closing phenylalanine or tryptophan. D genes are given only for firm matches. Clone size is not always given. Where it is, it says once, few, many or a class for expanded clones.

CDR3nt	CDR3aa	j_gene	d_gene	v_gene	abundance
TGTGCCAGCAGCCATAGCGGGGGGGCCTACGAGCAGTACTTC	CASSHSGGAYEQYF	TRBJ2-7	TRBD2	TRBV7-4	.
TGTGCCAGCAGCATCACAGGGGTGGATGGCTACACCTTC	CASSITGVDGYTF	TRBJ1-2	TRBD1	TRBV7-2	.
TGTGCCAGTAGTTTACGACTCTTGGGCACCGGGGAGCTGTTTTTT	CASSLRLLGTGELFF	TRBJ2-2	.	TRBV19	.
TGCGCCAGCAGCGTAGGTTGGTCAGATACGCAGTATTTT	CASSVGWSDTQYF	TRBJ2-3	.	TRBV4-3	.
TGTGCCAGCAGGGAGGGTGCTCCCTACGAGCAGTACTTC	CASREGAPYEQYF	TRBJ2-7	.	TRBV6-9	.
TGTGCCAGCAGCAGTGACAGGGGGAGACAGCCCCAGCATTTT	CASSSDRGRQPQHF	TRBJ1-5	TRBD1	TRBV7-2	.
TGTGCCAGCAGTGATCGGGGAAAGGGACAGCCCCAGCATTTT	CASSDRGKGQPQHF	TRBJ1-5	.	TRBV28	few
TGTGCCAGCAGCTTGGGACAGGGTTTTGACTATGGCTACACCTTC	CASSLGQGFDYGYTF	TRBJ1-2	TRBD1	TRBV5-4	.
TGTGCCAGCAGTTTTTTTCGCGCCCGCGTAGGCATCGACACAGATACGCAGTATTTT	CASSFFRARVGIDTDTQYF	TRBJ2-3	.	TRBV28	.
TGTGCCAGCAGTTCAGGGGAAGGTCAGCCCCAGCATTTT	CASSSGEGQPQHF	TRBJ1-5	.	TRBV12-3/TRBV12-4	few
TGTGCCAGCAGCTTTGTGGGCGGGGGGGCGGAGACCCAGTACTTC	CASSFVGGGAETQYF	TRBJ2-5	TRBD2	TRBV7-6	.
TGTGCCAGCAGCTTAGGAGGGCTAAAGTCTTCTTGGGAGACCCAGTACTTC	CASSLGGLKSSWETQYF	TRBJ2-5	.	TRBV11-2	.
TGTGCCAGCAGGGTGTTTAGGGTCACCGAACAAGAGACCCAGTACTTC	CASRVFRVTEQETQYF	TRBJ2-5	.	TRBV13	once
TGTGCCAGCAGTTTTCCCGCCGGGGAGCTGTTTTTT	CASSFPAGELFF	TRBJ2-2	.	TRBV27	.
TGTGCCAGCAGCCCAACTAGCGGGGACAACCAAGAGACCCAGTACTTC	CASSPTSGDNQETQYF	TRBJ2-5	TRBD2	TRBV11-2	.
TGTGCCAGCAGCTCTTCGGACAGGGTATTCGGTGGCTACACCTTC	CASSSSDRVFGGYTF	TRBJ1-2	TRBD1	TRBV7-9	.
TGTGCTAGCAGCTTAGGCGGGTTAGGCAGGGGTCGAGAGACCCAGTACTTC	CASSLGGLGRGRETQYF	TRBJ2-5	.	TRBV7-7	.
TGTGCCAGTAGCTCCACAGGGGACAATTCACCCCTCCACTTT	CASSSTGDNSPLHF	TRBJ1-6	TRBD1	TRBV19	.
TGCAGCGTGCCGCCTCCGGGACAGCTCACCGGGGAGCTGTTTTTT	CSVPPPGQLTGELFF	TRBJ2-2	TRBD1	TRBV29-1	.
TGTGCCAGCAGCCGGGACTCCAGCACAGATACGCAGTATTTT	CASSRDSSTDTQYF	TRBJ2-3	.	TRBV11-3	.
TGTGCCAGCAGCTTGGGGACAGGGACCGCGAACACTGAAGCTTTCTTT	CASSLGTGTANTEAFF	TRBJ1-1	TRBD1	TRBV7-9	few
TGTGCCAGCAACCAACCGGGCCTGAACACTGAAGCTTTCTTT	CASNQPGLNTEAFF	TRBJ1-1	.	TRBV7-2	once
TGTGCCAGCAGCGAGTCTCCATTAGCGGGGGGGCCGGAGACCCAGTACTTC	CASSESPLAGGPETQYF	TRBJ2-5	TRBD2	TRBV9	.
TGTGCCAGCAGCTTGGATCTTGGGGGTCGTGGCTACACCTTC	CASSLDLGGRGYTF	TRBJ1-2	.	TRBV5-4	.
TGTGCCAGCTCACCAGAACTGGAGGAGACCCAGTACTTC	CASSPELEETQYF	TRBJ2-5	.	TRBV18	.
TGTGCCAGCACAGGGGAGCGATCCTACACCTTC	CASTGERSYTF	TRBJ1-2	.	TRBV6-6	.
TGCGCCAGCAGCCCCTGGACAGGACCATCCTACGAGCAGTACTTC	CASSPWTGPSYEQYF	TRBJ2-7	TRBD1	TRBV5-1	once
TGTGCCAGCTCACCACCGGCGGACGGTGGGAATCAGCCCCAGCATTTT	CASSPPADGGNQPQHF	TRBJ1-5	.	TRBV18	few
TGTGCCAGCAGTTGGGACAGGGGCTATGGCTACACCTTC	CASSWDRGYGYTF	TRBJ1-2	TRBD1	TRBV6-5	.
TGTGCCAGCAGCCTGGGAGCAGAACGATTGAACACTGAAGCTTTCTTT	CASSLGAERLNTEAFF	TRBJ1-1	.	TRBV14	few
TGTGCCAGCAGTTACGGGAAAGGCAGGGGCTACGAGCAGTACTTC	CASSYGKGRGYEQYF	TRBJ2-7	.	TRBV6-2/TRBV6-3	.
TGTGCCAGCAGCTTAGTGAGGGGTCAGCCCCAGCATTTT	CASSLVRGQPQHF	TRBJ1-5	.	TRBV11-2	.
TGTGCCACCAGCAGAGATCCCCCCTCGGGACACCCGAACACTGAAGCTTTCTTT	CATSRDPPSGHPNTEAFF	TRBJ1-1	.	TRBV15	.
TGCGCCAGCAGCAGTTCCCCCACAGATACGCAGTATTTT	CASSSSPTDTQYF	TRBJ2-3	.	TRBV5-1	.
TGTGCCAGCAGTGGGGGTGGCTTGTCCTACGAGCAGTACTTC	CASSGGGLSYEQYF	TRBJ2-7	.	TRBV28	few
TGTGCCAGCAGTTACTCGATTGGCGAGCAGTACTTC	CASSYSIGEQYF	TRBJ2-7	.	TRBV6-2/TRBV6-3	once